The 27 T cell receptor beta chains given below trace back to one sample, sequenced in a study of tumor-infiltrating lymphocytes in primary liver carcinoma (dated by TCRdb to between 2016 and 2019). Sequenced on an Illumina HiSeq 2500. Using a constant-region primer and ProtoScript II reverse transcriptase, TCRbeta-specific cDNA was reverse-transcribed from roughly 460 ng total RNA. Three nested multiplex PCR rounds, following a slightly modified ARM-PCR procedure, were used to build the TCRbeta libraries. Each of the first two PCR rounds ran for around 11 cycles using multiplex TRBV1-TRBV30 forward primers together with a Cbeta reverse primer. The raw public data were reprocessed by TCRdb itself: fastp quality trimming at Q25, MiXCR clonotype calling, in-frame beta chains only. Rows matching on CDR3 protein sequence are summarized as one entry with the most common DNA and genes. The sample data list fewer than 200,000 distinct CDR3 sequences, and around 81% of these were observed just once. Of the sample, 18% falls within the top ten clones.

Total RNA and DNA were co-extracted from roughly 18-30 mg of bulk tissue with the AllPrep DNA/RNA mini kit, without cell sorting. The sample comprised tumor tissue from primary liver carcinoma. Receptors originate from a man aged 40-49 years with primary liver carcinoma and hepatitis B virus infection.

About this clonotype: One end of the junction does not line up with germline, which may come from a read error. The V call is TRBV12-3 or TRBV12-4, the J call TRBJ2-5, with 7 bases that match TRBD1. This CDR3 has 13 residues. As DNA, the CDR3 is TGTGCCGGCAGTTTTGTGCAGGGGGAGACCCAATACTTC. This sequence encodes CAGSFVQGETQYF.

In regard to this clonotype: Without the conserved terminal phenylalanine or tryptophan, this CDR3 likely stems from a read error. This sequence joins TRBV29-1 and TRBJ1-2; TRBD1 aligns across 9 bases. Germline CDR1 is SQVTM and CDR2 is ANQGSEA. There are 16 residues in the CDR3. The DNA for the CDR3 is TGCGGTATTGAAAAAAGTCAGGGGGACAGGGACTATGGCTACACCCTC. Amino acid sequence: CGIEKSQGDRDYGYTL.

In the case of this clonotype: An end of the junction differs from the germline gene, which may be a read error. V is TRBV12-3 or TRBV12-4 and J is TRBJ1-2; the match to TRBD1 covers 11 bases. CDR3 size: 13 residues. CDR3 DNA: TGTGCCAGCAGATCCTGGGACAGGGGGGACTACGCCTTC. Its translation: CASRSWDRGDYAF.

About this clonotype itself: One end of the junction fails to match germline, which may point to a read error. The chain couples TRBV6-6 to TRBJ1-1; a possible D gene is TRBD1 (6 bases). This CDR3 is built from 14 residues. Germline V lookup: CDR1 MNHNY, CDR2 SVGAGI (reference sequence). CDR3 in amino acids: CASQTTGMKTEALF. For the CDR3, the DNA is TGTGCCAGCCAAACCACAGGGATGAAGACTGAGGCTTTATTT.

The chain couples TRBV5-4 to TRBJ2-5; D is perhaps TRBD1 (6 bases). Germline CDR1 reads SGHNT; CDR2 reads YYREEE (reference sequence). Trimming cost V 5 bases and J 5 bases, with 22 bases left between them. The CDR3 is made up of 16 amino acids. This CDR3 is CASSFPGQRATETQYF. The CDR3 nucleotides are TGTGCCAGCAGTTTTCCTGGACAGAGGGCGACCGAGACCCAGTACTTC.

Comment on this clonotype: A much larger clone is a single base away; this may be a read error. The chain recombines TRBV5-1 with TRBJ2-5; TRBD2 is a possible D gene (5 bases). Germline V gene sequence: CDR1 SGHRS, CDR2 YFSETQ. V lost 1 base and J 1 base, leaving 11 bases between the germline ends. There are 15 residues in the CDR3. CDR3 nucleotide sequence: TGCGCCAGCAGCTTGTCCATGCTAGCCCAAGAGACCCAGTACTTC. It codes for CASSLSMLAQETQYF.

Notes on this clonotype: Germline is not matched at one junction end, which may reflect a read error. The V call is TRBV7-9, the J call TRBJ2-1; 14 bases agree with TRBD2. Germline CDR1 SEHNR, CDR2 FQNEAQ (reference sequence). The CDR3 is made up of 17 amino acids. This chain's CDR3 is CASSSYGTSGRSNEHFF. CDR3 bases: TGTGCCAGCAGCTCCTACGGGACTAGCGGGAGAAGCAATGAGCATTTCTTC.

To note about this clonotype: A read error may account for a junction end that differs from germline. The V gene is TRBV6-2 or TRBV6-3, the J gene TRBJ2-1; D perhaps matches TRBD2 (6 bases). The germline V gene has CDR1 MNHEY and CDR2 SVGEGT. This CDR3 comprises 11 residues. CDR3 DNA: TGTGCCAGTAGTTGGAGGGATGAGCGGTTCTTC. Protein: CASSWRDERFF.

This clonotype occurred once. The CDR3 is CASSYSGTHNEQFF. In nucleotides, the CDR3 is TGCGCCAGCAGCTATTCGGGAACCCACAATGAGCAGTTCTTC. This chain uses TRBV5-1 with TRBJ2-1; D perhaps matches TRBD2 (5 bases). Trimming removed 3 bases at V and 5 bases at J, with 12 bases between. CDR1 is SGHRS and CDR2 is YFSETQ in the germline V gene. The CDR3 length is 14 residues.

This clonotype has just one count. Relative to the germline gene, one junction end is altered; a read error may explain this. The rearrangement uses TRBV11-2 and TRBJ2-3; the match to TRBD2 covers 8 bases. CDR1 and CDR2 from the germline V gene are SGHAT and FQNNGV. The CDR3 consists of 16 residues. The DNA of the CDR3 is TGTGCCAGCACCTTAGAAGCGGGAGTCAGCGCAGATACGAAGTATTTT. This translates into CASTLEAGVSADTKYF.

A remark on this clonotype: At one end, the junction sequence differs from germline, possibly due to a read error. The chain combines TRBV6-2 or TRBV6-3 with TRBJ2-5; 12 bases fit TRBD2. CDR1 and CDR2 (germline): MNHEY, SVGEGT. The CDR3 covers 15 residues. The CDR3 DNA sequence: TGTGCCAGCAGTTACTCGACTAGCGGGAGTGAGACCCAGAAGTTC. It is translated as CASSYSTSGSETQKF.

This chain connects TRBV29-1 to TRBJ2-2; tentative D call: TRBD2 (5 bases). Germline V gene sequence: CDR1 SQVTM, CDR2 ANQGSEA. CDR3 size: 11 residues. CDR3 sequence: CGAGLTGELFF. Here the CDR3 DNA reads TGCGGCGCTGGACTCACCGGGGAGCTGTTTTTT.

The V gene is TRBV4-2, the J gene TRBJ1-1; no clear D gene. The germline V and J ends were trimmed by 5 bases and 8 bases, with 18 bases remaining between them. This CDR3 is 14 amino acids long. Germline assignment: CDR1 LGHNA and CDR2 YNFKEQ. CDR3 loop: CASSTYQRGAEAFF. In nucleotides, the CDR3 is TGTGCCAGCAGCACATACCAGAGAGGCGCCGAAGCTTTCTTT.

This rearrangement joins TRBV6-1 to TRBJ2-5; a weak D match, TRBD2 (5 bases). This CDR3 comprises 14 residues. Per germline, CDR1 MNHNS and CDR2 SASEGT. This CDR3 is CTGRRASSGETQYF. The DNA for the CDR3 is TGTACCGGCAGAAGGGCCTCCTCGGGGGAGACCCAGTACTTC.

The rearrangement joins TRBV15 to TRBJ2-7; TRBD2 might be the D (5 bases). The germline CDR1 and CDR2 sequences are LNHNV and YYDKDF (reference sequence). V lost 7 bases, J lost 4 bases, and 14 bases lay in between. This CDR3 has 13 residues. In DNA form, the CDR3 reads TGTGCCACCAAGGGAGATAGTCTTTACGAGCAGTACTTC. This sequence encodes CATKGDSLYEQYF.

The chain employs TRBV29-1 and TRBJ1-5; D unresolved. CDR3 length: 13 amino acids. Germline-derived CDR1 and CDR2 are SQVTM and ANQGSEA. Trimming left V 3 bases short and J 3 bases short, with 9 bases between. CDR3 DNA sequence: TGCAGCGTTGAGGGAGAGATCAATCAGCCCCAGCATTTT. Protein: CSVEGEINQPQHF.

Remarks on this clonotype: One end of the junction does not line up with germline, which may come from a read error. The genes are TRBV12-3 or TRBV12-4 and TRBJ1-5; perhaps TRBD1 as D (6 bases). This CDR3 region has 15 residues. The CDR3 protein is CTSTRDTAVNQPQHF. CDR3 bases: TGTACCAGCACGCGGGACACCGCAGTAAATCAGCCCCAGCATTTT.

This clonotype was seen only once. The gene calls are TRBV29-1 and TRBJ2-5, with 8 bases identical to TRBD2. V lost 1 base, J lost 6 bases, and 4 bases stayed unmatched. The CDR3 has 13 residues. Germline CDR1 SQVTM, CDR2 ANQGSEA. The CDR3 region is CSVEGTGGKTQYF. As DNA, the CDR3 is TGCAGCGTTGAAGGGACGGGGGGGAAGACCCAGTACTTC.

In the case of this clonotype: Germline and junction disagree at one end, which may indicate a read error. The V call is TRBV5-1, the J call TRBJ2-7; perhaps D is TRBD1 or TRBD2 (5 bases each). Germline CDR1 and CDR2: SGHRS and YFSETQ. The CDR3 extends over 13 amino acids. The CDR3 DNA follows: TGCGCCAGCAGTTTGGACACGGGGAACGAGCAGTACTTC. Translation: CASSLDTGNEQYF.

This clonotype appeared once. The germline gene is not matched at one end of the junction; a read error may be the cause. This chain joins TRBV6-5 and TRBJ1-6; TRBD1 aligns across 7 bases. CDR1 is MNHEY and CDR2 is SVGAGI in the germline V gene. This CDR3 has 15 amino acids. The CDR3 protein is CASSYTQGLAPPIHF. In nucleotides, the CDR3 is TGTGCCAGCAGTTACACACAGGGGCTGGCGCCACCCATCCACTTT.

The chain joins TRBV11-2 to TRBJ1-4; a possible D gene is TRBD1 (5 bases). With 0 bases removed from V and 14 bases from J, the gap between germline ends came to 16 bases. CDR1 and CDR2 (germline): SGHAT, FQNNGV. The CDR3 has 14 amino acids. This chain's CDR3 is CASSLDLGGLGLFF. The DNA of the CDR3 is TGTGCCAGCAGCTTAGATCTTGGGGGACTTGGGCTGTTTTTT.

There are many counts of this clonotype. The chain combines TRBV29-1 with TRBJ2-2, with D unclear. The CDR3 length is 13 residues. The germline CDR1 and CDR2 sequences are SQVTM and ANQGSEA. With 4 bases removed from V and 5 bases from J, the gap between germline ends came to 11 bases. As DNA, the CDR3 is TGCAGCGTTGCACAAAAACCGACCGGGGAGCTGTTTTTT. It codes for CSVAQKPTGELFF.

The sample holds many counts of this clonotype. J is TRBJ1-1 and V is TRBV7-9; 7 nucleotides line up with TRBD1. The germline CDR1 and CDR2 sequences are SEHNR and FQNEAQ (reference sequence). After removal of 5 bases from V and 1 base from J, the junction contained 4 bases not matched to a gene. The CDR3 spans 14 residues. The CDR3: CASSRQGSNTEAFF. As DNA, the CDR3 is TGTGCCAGCAGCCGACAGGGATCGAACACTGAAGCTTTCTTT. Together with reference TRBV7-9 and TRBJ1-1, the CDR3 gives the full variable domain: DTGVSQNPRHKITKRGQNVTFRCDPISEHNRLYWYRQTLGQGPEFLTYFQNEAQLEKSRLLSDRFSAERPKGSFSTLEIQRTEQGDSAMYLCASSRQGSNTEAFFGQGTRLTVV.

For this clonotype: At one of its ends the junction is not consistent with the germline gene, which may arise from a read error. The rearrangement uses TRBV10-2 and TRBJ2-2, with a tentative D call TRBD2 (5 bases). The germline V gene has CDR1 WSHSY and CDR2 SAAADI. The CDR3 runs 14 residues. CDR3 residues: CASSGQRGSGVLFF. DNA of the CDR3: TGCGCCAGCAGTGGACAAAGAGGGAGTGGGGTGCTGTTTTTT.

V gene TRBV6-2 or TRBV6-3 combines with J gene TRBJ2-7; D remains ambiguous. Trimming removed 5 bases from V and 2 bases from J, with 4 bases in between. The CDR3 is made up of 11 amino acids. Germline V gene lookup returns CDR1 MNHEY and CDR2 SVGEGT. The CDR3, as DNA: TGTGCCAGCAGTACCACCTACGAGCAGTACGTC. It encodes CASSTTYEQYV.

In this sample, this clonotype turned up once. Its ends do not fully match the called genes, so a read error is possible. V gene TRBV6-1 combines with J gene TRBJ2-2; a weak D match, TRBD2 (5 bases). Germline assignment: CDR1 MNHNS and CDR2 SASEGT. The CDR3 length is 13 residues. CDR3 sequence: CASSAGFAGELFF. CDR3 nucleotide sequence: TGTGCCAGCAGTGCGGGGTTCGCCGGGGAGCTGTTTTTC.

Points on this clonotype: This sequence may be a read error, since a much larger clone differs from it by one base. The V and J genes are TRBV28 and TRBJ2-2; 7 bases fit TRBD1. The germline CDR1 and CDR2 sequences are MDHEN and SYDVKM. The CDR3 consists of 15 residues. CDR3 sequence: CVSSTRDSPTGELFF. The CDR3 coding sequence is TGTGTCAGCAGTACCAGGGACAGTCCAACCGGGGAGCTGTTTTTT.